The entry below describes one TCR beta chain. Its antigen is not known. This CDR3 spans 14 amino acids. Germline values: CDR1 SGHTA, CDR2 FQGNSA. V gave up 5 bases and J gave up 3 bases; unmatched junction bases: 6. This sample was taken from a study of Tregs in tolerant kidney transplant recipients. The nonmyeloablative bone marrow transplants came from related graft donors, with transient mixed chimerism. Unstimulated regulatory T cells (CD4+CD25+CD127-), CD4+CD25- non-regulatory cells, CD4 and CD8 cells were FACS-sorted from thawed PBMCs. TCRdb's copy holds only in-frame clones and misses some; the assay was immunoSEQ multiplex PCR. In the table there are 55,000 to 75,000 clones, approximately 89% of which are singletons. Findings of the study overall: Biological reproducibility was not directly addressed, but technical replication error appeared minimal. The most relevant donor-specific Treg TCRbeta repertoire apparently came from expansion with activated donor B cells.

The sequence was obtained from a human patient who received a combined kidney and bone marrow transplant. The graft donor may have given rise to some T cells. The specimen was CD4+ T cells from blood (PBMCs), collected 6 months after the transplant. The gene calls are TRBV7-2 and TRBJ2-7; TRBD1 matches 8 bases. The CDR3 coding sequence is TGTGCCAGCAGCAACGACAGGGGCATCTACGAGCAGTACTTC. Its translation is CASSNDRGIYEQYF. The whole variable domain, remainder taken from reference TRBV7-2 and TRBJ2-7, is GAGVSQSPSNKVTEKGKDVELRCDPISGHTALYWYRQSLGQGLEFLIYFQGNSAPDKSGLPSDRFSAERTGGSVSTLTIQRTQQEDSAVYLCASSNDRGIYEQYFGPGTRLTVT.